This TCR beta chain was obtained from a study of blood T cell repertoires in COVID-19. In the original processing: Researchers report that nucleated cell counts were estimated from reference gene primer amplification. The table came from immunoSEQ multiplex PCR; TCRdb's copy has only in-frame clones and leaves some out. V and J calls and clone size are given by that table; D and trimming were obtained from the DNA. The sample records a few hundred thousand clones, roughly nine tenths being singletons. V was pared by 5 bases and J by 4 bases, with 11 bases between. CDR3 length: 13 residues. This receptor was taken from a woman aged 25-40 years with COVID-19, enrolled during active disease. The rearrangement links TRBV12-3 or TRBV12-4 to TRBJ1-2; possible D gene TRBD1, 6 bases. What was sequenced was peripheral blood. CDR3 sequence reads: CASSHRDFYGYTF. The CDR3 coding sequence is TGTGCCAGCAGTCACAGGGATTTCTATGGCTACACCTTC.